These 17 T cell receptor beta chains came from one sample sequenced in a study of blood T cells in healthy people across ages. A sample-barcoded 5' primer and a J-beta primer mix were used in a second PCR of about 6 to 12 cycles. TCRdb used MiXCR to reprocess the 5' RACE reads, holding one entry per CDR3 protein. The data hold 600,000 to 650,000 distinct CDR3 sequences, with about 54% observed a single time. Material for sequencing was blood. The origin of the receptors is a man aged 60 to 69 in good health.

This clonotype was seen only a few times. This chain connects TRBV4-1 to TRBJ1-4, with a weak D call TRBD1 (6 bases). Germline V gene lookup returns CDR1 MGHRA and CDR2 YSYEKL. The CDR3 extends over 14 amino acids. V lost 5 bases, J lost 7 bases, and 14 bases lay in between. The chain's CDR3 is CASSNPGGREKLFF. In nucleotides, the CDR3 is TGCGCCAGCAGCAACCCGGGGGGGCGTGAAAAACTGTTTTTT.

The chain uses TRBV6-5 and TRBJ1-2; 10 bases align to TRBD1. V dropped 5 bases and J dropped 7; count of bases not matched to a gene: 4. This CDR3 spans 13 amino acids. Germline V gene data show CDR1 as MNHEY and CDR2 as SVGAGI. CDR3 nucleotide sequence: TGTGCCAGCAGTAGACAGGGGGCACGTGGCTACACCTTC. Translation gives CASSRQGARGYTF.

This clonotype was observed a handful of times. The chain joins TRBV7-2 to TRBJ2-7; maybe TRBD1 (5 bases). The CDR3 has 15 residues. The V gene lost 5 bases and the J gene lost 2 bases, with 16 bases spanning the gap. The germline CDR1 and CDR2 sequences are SGHTA and FQGNSA. As DNA, the CDR3 is TGTGCCAGCAGCACACAGGTATCGTCCCCCTACGAGCAGTACTTC. It specifies CASSTQVSSPYEQYF.

The rearrangement joins TRBV3-1 to TRBJ1-1; 7 nucleotides match TRBD1. The CDR3 extends over 15 amino acids. J gave up 1 base and V 5 bases, and 7 bases lay outside the gene matches. Germline loops: CDR1 LGHDT, CDR2 YNNKEL (reference sequence). Here the CDR3 reads CASSIARGQNTEAFF. The CDR3, as DNA: TGTGCCAGCAGCATAGCAAGGGGGCAGAACACTGAAGCTTTCTTT.

This clonotype was seen a single time. This chain joins TRBV5-1 and TRBJ1-2, with 9 bases matching TRBD1. Trimming removed 5 bases from V and 3 bases from J; junction bases left unmatched: 8. This CDR3 has 15 amino acids. The germline V gene has CDR1 SGHRS and CDR2 YFSETQ. The DNA for the CDR3 is TGCGCCAGCAGGCCAACAGGGGGCTTGGACTATGGCTACACCTTC. Its translation is CASRPTGGLDYGYTF.

The rearrangement uses TRBV20-1 and TRBJ2-5; 8 positions agree with TRBD2. The J call may not be correct, given that the DNA end is closer to TRBJ2-7. Germline V gives CDR1 DFQATT, CDR2 SNEGSKA (reference sequence). The CDR3 runs to 15 residues. This CDR3 is CSARDPGGERDEQYF. The CDR3 DNA follows: TGCAGTGCTAGAGACCCCGGGGGGGAGAGAGACGAGCAGTACTTC.

V gene TRBV12-3 or TRBV12-4 combines with J gene TRBJ2-3; the D gene is possibly TRBD2 (6 bases). This CDR3 region has 13 residues. Between the trimmed V and J ends, which lost 3 bases and 5 bases, there was a span of 9 bases. In DNA form, the CDR3 reads TGTGCCAGCAGTTTTGGGGGGAAAGATACGCAGTATTTT. Amino acids: CASSFGGKDTQYF.

The chain joins TRBV6-5 to TRBJ1-6; the match to TRBD1 covers 8 bases. With 6 bases clipped from V and 10 bases from J, the junction kept 5 bases outside the gene matches. CDR3 size: 13 residues. CDR1 is MNHEY and CDR2 is SVGAGI in the germline V gene. CDR3 sequence (DNA): TGTGCCAGCAGCCCGGACAGGGACTCACCCCTCCACTTT. This gives the protein CASSPDRDSPLHF.

The chain couples TRBV6-1 to TRBJ2-3; 9 bases are a match to TRBD1. The germline gives CDR1 MNHNS, CDR2 SASEGT. The CDR3 spans 15 residues. The ends lost 4 bases at V and 5 bases at J; junction bases unmatched: 7. CDR3 loop: CASSARTGELDTQYF. The DNA of the CDR3 is TGTGCCAGCAGTGCTAGGACAGGGGAATTAGATACGCAGTATTTT.

This clonotype was recorded only once. DNA for the CDR3: TGCGCCAGCAGCGAGGACAGGGCGGCCTATAATTCACCCCTCCACTTT. This codes for CASSEDRAAYNSPLHF. The chain carries TRBV5-1 and TRBJ1-6; 8 bases align to TRBD1. The CDR3 contains 16 residues. CDR1 SGHRS and CDR2 YFSETQ come from the germline V gene. After removal of 4 bases from V and 2 bases from J, the junction contained 5 bases not matched to a gene.

This chain uses TRBV20-1 with TRBJ2-5, with D perhaps matching TRBD1 (6 bases). Germline V gene sequence: CDR1 DFQATT, CDR2 SNEGSKA (reference sequence). Trimming pared 4 bases from V and 5 bases from J, leaving 14 bases between. There are 13 residues in the CDR3. CDR3 amino acids: CSAMGHRAETQYF. The CDR3 DNA follows: TGCAGTGCTATGGGCCACAGGGCGGAGACCCAGTACTTC.

The rearrangement links TRBV4-2 to TRBJ1-6; the match to TRBD1 covers 9 bases. The V gene's germline CDR1 is LGHNA and CDR2 YNFKEQ. This CDR3 region has 17 residues. V shed 3 bases and J 10 bases; nucleotides not matched to a gene: 13. CDR3 in DNA: TGTGCCAGCAGCCAGGACCACGCACAGGGGGCGATCTCACCCCTCCACTTT. Its translation: CASSQDHAQGAISPLHF.

This clonotype was detected only once. The chain has TRBV28 and TRBJ1-5; 10 nucleotides match TRBD1. V shed 3 bases and J 7 bases; nucleotides not matched to a gene: 6. The CDR3 length is 15 residues. Per the germline V gene, CDR1 is MDHEN and CDR2 is SYDVKM. The CDR3 sequence: CASSLRGQGWQPQHF. The DNA of the CDR3 is TGTGCCAGCAGTTTGAGGGGACAGGGGTGGCAGCCCCAGCATTTT.

A few counts support this clonotype. The V and J genes are TRBV11-2 and TRBJ2-1; 7 bases match TRBD2. This CDR3 spans 16 amino acids. Trimming at V came to 5 bases and at J to 3 bases, leaving 10 bases not matched to a gene. Per the germline V gene, CDR1 is SGHAT and CDR2 is FQNNGV. CDR3 nucleotides: TGTGCCAGCAGCCAGCGGCTAGCGGCACTCTACAATGAGCAGTTCTTC. Residues: CASSQRLAALYNEQFF.

The V call is TRBV28, the J call TRBJ2-5; D not certain. The CDR3 runs to 12 residues. V gave up 7 bases and J gave up 2 bases, with 8 bases separating them. CDR1 and CDR2 (germline): MDHEN, SYDVKM. The CDR3 DNA is TGTGCCAGCAACATCGCACAAGAGACCCAGTACTTC. This codes for CASNIAQETQYF.

The chain's CDR3 is CASTLPNQPQHF. CDR3 coding DNA: TGTGCCAGCACCCTCCCTAATCAGCCCCAGCATTTT. The chain joins TRBV7-2 to TRBJ1-5; D gene ambiguous. The V end was cut by 7 bases, the J end by 4 bases, with 8 bases between. The CDR3 has 12 residues. CDR1 and CDR2 from the germline V gene are SGHTA and FQGNSA.

The V call is TRBV11-2, the J call TRBJ2-7, with a tentative D call TRBD2 (5 bases). Per germline, CDR1 SGHAT and CDR2 FQNNGV. The CDR3 is 14 residues long. The V and J ends lost 1 base and 6 bases respectively, with 13 bases between them. This chain's CDR3 is CASSLVGARSEQYF. CDR3 in DNA: TGTGCCAGCAGCTTAGTGGGAGCTCGCTCCGAGCAGTACTTC.